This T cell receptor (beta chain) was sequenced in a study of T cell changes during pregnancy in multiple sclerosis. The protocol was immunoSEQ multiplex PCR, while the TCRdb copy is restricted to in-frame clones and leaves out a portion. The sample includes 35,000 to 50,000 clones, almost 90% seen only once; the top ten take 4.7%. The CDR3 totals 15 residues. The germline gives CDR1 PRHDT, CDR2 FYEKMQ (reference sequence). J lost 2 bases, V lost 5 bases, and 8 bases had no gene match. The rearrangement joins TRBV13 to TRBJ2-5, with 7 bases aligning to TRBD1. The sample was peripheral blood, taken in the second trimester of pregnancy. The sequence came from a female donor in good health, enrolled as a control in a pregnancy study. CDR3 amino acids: CASSPASGGQETQYF. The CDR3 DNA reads TGTGCCAGCAGCCCGGCCTCAGGGGGACAAGAGACCCAGTACTTC.